The clone carrying this T cell receptor (beta chain) has just one count. The sample comes from a study of blood T cell repertoires in COVID-19. Only in-frame clones appear in the TCRdb table, and some are missing; sequencing was by immunoSEQ multiplex PCR. Of some 130,000 clones in the sample, about 83% were seen once. The V and J ends lost 0 bases and 6 bases respectively, with 16 bases between them. This CDR3 comprises 16 residues. CDR1 MNHEY and CDR2 SVGAGI come from the germline V gene. This chain joins TRBV6-5 and TRBJ2-3; a weak D match, TRBD1 (6 bases). This receptor was taken from a man aged 40-49 years with active or convalescent COVID-19. The sample was peripheral blood. The CDR3 bases are TGTGCCAGCAGTTACTCCGGACAGTTGGTAATGGATACGCAGTATTTT. This sequence encodes CASSYSGQLVMDTQYF.